This is a list of T cell receptor beta chains from one sample in a study of shared clonotypes between healthy human individuals. This table comes from immunoSEQ multiplex PCR, and its TCRdb copy is limited to in-frame clones, with some not included. The sample contains over 400,000 clones, approximately 84% of which appear only once. The specimen was PBMCs. All receptors come from a woman between 40 and 50 years old in good health. Some clones in this sample may be carry-over from other donors' samples. CDR3s leave out the opening cysteine and the closing phenylalanine or tryptophan. A D gene is named only where the DNA matches it firmly. Clone size is not always given. Where it is, it says once, few, many or a class for expanded clones.

v_call	d_call	j_call	clone_size	cdr3_aa
TRBV4-3	TRBD1	TRBJ2-1	few	ASSQAWGTGGNEQF
TRBV2	-	TRBJ2-7	-	ASKAVDEQY
TRBV29-1	-	TRBJ2-3	-	SVPDPGVDPDTQY
TRBV7-6	-	TRBJ2-1	-	ASSLAAYNEQF
TRBV28	-	TRBJ1-2	-	ASSRQNYGYT
TRBV11-2	-	TRBJ1-1	-	ASRPTTGITEAF
TRBV7-2	TRBD2	TRBJ2-2	-	ASSLRASGTGELF
TRBV6-5	TRBD2	TRBJ2-5	-	ASSYTSGRGETQY
TRBV19	-	TRBJ2-7	-	ASSTGHLREQY
TRBV7-9	-	TRBJ1-2	-	ASSLKEYGYT
TRBV6-5	-	TRBJ1-2	few	ASSQQGILGYT
TRBV2	-	TRBJ2-6	-	ASSGDSGANVLT
TRBV5-4	-	TRBJ2-5	-	ASSRGTVETQY
TRBV20-1	-	TRBJ2-1	-	SSRVYNEQF
TRBV18	TRBD2	TRBJ2-5	once	ASSPSAGTETQY
TRBV6-6	-	TRBJ1-5	-	ASSTGLSNQPQH
TRBV6-6	-	TRBJ2-1	few	ASSDRTYNEQF
TRBV27	-	TRBJ2-2	-	ASTNRVNTGELF
TRBV30	-	TRBJ1-4	-	AWSKATNEKLF
TRBV2	TRBD1	TRBJ1-5	once	ASSEGRDRVRNQPQH
TRBV19	-	TRBJ2-2	-	ASSIGTLRELF
TRBV5-1	TRBD2	TRBJ2-7	-	ASSLVVAGLYEQY
TRBV30	TRBD2	TRBJ2-2	-	AVWGIAGVVGELF
TRBV4-2	TRBD2	TRBJ2-1	many	ASSQLLGEGREQF